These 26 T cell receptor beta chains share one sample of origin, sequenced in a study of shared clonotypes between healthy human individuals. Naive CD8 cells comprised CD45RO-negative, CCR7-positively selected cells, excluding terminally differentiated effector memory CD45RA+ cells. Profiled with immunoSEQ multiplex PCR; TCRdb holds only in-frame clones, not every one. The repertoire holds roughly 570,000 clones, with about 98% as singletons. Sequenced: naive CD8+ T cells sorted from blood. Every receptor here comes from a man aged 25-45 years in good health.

CDR3 nucleotide sequence: TGTGCCAGCAGCGGATCCGGGACAGCCATTTTCTTGGGGGCCAACGTCCTGACTTTC. This codes for CASSGSGTAIFLGANVLTF. This chain joins TRBV9 and TRBJ2-6; the match to TRBD1 covers 7 bases. Germline CDR1 reads SGDLS; CDR2 reads YYNGEE. The CDR3 has 19 amino acids. V trimming: 3 bases; J trimming: 4 bases; junction bases outside the gene matches: 16.

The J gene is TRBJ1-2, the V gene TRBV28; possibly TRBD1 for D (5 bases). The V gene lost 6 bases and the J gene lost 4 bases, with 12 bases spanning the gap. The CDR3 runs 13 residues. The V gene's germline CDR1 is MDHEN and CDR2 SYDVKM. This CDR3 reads CASRWGGSYGYTF. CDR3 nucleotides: TGTGCCAGCAGATGGGGGGGTAGCTATGGCTACACCTTC.

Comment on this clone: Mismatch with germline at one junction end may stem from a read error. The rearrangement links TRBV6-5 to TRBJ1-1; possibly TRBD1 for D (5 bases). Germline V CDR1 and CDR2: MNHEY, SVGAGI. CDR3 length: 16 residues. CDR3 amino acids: CASSYSSGEGLPEASF. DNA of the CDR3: TGTGCCAGCAGTTACTCCTCCGGAGAGGGACTACCCGAAGCTTCCTTT.

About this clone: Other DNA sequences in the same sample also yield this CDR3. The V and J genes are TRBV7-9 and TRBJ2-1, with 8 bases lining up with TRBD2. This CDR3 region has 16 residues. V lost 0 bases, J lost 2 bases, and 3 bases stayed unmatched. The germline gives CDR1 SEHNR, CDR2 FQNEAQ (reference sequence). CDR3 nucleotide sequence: TGTGCCAGCAGCTTAGCAGGTAGCGGGGCCTACAATGAGCAGTTCTTC. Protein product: CASSLAGSGAYNEQFF.

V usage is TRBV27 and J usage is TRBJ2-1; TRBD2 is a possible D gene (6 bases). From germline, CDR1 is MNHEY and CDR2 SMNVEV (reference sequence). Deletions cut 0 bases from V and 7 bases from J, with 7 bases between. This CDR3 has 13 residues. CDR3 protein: CASSLSGLNEQFF. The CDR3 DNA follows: TGTGCCAGCAGTTTATCGGGACTTAATGAGCAGTTCTTC.

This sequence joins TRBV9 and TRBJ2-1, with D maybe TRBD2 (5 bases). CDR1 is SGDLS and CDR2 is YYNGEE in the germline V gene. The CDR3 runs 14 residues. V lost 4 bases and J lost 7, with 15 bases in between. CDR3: CASSTSGMRNEQFF. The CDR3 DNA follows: TGTGCCAGCAGCACGTCCGGGATGCGGAATGAGCAGTTCTTC.

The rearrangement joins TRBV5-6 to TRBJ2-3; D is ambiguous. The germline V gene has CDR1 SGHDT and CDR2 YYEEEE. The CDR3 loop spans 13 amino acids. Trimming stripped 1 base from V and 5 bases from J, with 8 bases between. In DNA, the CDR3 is TGTGCCAGCAGCTTGATCCCGGGAGATACGCAGTATTTT. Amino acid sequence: CASSLIPGDTQYF.

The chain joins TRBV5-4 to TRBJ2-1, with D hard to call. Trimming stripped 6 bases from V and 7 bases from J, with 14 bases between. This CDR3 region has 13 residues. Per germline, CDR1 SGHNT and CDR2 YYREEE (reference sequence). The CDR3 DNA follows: TGTGCCAGCACCCAGGAAGGGTGGAATGAGCAGTTCTTC. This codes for CASTQEGWNEQFF. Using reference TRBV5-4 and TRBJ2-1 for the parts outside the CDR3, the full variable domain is ETGVTQSPTHLIKTRGQQVTLRCSSQSGHNTVSWYQQALGQGPQFIFQYYREEENGRGNFPPRFSGLQFPNYSSELNVNALELDDSALYLCASTQEGWNEQFFGPGTRLTVL.

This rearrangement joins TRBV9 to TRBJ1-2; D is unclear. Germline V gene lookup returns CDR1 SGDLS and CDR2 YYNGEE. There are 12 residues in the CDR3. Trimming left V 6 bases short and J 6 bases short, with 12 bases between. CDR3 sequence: CASKTVANGYTF. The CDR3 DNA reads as TGTGCCAGCAAGACGGTGGCGAATGGCTACACCTTC.

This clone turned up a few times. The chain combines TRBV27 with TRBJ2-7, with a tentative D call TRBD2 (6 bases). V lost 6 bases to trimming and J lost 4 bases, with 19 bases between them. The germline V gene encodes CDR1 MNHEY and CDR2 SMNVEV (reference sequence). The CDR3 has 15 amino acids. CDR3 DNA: TGTGCCAGCAGGGCAAGTGGGGAGGCGGTTTACGAGCAGTACTTC. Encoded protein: CASRASGEAVYEQYF.

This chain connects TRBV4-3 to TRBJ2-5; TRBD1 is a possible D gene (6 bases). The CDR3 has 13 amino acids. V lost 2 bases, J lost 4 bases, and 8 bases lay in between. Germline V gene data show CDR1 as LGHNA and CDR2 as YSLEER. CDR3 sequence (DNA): TGCGCCAGCAGCCAACGAGGGGGAGAGACCCAGTACTTC. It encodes CASSQRGGETQYF.

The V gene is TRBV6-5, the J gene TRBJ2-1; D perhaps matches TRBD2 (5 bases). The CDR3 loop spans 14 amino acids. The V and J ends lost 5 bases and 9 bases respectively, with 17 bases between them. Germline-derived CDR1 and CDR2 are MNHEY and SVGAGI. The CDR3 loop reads CASSQTEGSGEQFF. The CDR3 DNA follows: TGTGCCAGCAGTCAAACCGAGGGATCCGGTGAGCAGTTCTTC.

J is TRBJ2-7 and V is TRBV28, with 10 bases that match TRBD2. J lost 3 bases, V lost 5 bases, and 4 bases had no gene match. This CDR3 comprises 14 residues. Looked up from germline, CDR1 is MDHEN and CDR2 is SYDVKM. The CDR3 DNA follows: TGTGCCAGCAGTACCGGACTAGCGGTCTACGAGCAGTACTTC. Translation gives CASSTGLAVYEQYF.

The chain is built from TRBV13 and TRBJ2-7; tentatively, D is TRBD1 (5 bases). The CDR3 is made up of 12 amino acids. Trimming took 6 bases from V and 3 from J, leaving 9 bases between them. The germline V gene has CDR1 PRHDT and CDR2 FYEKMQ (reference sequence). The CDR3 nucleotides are TGTGCCAGCAGTGGACAAAACTACGAGCAGTACTTC. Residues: CASSGQNYEQYF.

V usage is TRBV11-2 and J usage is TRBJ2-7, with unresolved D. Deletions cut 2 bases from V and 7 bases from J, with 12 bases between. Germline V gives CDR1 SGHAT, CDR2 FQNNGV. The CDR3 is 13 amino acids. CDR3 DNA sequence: TGTGCCAGCAGCTTATTGTTGGGCGGAGAGCAGTACTTC. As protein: CASSLLLGGEQYF.

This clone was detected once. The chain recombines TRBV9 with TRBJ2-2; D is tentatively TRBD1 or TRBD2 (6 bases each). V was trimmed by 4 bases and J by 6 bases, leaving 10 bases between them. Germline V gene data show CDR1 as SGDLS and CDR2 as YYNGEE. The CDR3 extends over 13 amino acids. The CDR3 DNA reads TGTGCCAGCAGCACGGAGGGGGCCGGGGAGCTGTTTTTT. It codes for CASSTEGAGELFF.

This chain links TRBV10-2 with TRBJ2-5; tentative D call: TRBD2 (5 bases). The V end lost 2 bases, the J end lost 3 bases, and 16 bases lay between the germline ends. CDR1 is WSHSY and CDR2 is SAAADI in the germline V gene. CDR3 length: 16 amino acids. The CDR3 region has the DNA TGCGCCAGCAGTGAGCAGGACTGGACGATAAAAGAGACCCAGTACTTC. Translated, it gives CASSEQDWTIKETQYF.

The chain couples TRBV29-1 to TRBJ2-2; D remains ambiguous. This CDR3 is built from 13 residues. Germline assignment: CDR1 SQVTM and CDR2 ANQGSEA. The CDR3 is CTILRRHTGELFF. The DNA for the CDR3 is TGCACCATTCTAAGGCGACACACCGGGGAGCTGTTTTTT.

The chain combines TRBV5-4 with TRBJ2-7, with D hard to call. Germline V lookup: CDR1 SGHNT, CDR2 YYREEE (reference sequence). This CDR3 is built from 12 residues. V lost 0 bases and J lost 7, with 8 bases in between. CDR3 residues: CASSLAGGEQYF. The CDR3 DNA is TGTGCCAGCAGCTTGGCCGGTGGTGAGCAGTACTTC.

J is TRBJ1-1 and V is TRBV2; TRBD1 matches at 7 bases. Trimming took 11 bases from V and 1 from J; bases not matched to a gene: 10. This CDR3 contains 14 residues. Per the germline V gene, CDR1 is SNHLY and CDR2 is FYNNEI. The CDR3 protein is CARDEGAANTEAFF. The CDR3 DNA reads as TGTGCCCGCGACGAGGGGGCTGCGAACACTGAAGCTTTCTTT.

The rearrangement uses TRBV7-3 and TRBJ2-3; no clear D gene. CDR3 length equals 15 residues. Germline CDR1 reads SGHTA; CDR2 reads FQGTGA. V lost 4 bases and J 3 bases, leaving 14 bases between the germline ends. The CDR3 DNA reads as TGTGCCAGCAGCTGGACGGGCACGGCGACAGATACGCAGTATTTT. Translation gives CASSWTGTATDTQYF.

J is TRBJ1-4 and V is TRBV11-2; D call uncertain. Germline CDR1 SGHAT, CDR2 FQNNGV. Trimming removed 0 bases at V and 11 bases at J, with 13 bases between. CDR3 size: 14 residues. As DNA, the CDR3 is TGTGCCAGCAGCTTAGATCCCACAGCGGGGAAACTGTTTTTT. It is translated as CASSLDPTAGKLFF.

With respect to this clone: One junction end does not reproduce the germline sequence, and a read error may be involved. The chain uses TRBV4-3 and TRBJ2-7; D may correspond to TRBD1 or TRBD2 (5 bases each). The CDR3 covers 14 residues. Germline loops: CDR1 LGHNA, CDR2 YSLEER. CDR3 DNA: TGCGCCAGCAGTCAAGGGACCCCCTCCTACGAGCAGTACTTC. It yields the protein CASSQGTPSYEQYF.

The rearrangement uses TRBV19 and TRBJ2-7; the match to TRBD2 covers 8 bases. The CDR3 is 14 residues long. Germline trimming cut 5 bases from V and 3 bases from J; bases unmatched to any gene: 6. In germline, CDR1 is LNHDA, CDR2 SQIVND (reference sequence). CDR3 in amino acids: CASSGTSGSYEQYF. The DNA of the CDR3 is TGTGCCAGTAGTGGAACGAGCGGGAGCTACGAGCAGTACTTC.

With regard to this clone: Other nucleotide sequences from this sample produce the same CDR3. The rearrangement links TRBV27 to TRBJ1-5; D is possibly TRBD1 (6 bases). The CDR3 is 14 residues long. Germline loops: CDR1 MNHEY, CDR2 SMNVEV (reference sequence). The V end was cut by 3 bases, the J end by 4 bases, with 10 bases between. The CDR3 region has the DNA TGTGCCAGCAGTTTTGGACAGACAAATCAGCCCCAGCATTTT. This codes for CASSFGQTNQPQHF.

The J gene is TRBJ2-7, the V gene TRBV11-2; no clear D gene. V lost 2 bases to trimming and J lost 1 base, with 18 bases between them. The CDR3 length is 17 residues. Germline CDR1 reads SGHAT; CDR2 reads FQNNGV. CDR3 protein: CASSLIRDEVLSYEQYF. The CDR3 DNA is TGTGCCAGCAGCTTAATTCGAGACGAAGTCTTATCCTACGAGCAGTACTTC.